The sequence of this TCR beta chain was determined in a study of human T cells and chemical hapten exposure. Within the library, unique molecular identifiers were attached to each individual cDNA molecule. In the original analysis: Sampled TCR counts reached a median of approximately 93,000 per sample, with values ranging from roughly 20,000 to 700,000. One entry per CDR3 protein, called by TCRdb with MiXCR from the RACE reads. The V and J calls were not made by the authors but by TCRdb's processing. The repertoire holds about 130,000 distinct CDR3 sequences, about 9% seen once, with 1.5% to 2% in the top ten. Time point specified: healthy volunteer bleed at 2 weeks. It was from unfractionated whole blood that total RNA was extracted. The CDR3 has 15 residues. Germline lookup yields CDR1 MNHNY and CDR2 SVGAGI (reference sequence). V gave up 4 bases and J gave up 2 bases, with 15 bases separating them.

This rearrangement joins TRBV6-6 to TRBJ2-7; TRBD1 is a possible D gene (6 bases). Sequencing was done on a sample of whole blood. This receptor was identified in a male donor in good health. Some clones in this sample may be carry-over from other donors' samples. Written as DNA, the CDR3 is TGTGCCAGCAGTTCATTTTCACAGGGCCCCTACGAGCAGTACTTC. Its translation: CASSSFSQGPYEQYF.